This T cell receptor (beta chain) emerged from a study of blood T cell repertoires in COVID-19. Across the study: Donors in the United States, Italy and Spain gave samples during acute or convalescent COVID-19. T cells, B-cell-depleted T cells, or PBMCs supplied cDNA or gDNA.

Original processing notes: The authors estimated nucleated cell counts from reference gene primer amplification. Produced via immunoSEQ multiplex PCR; TCRdb's table is partial and in-frame only. V and J calls plus clone size are reproduced from that table; the DNA served to infer D and trimming. The sample yields around 250,000 clones, around 83% seen once. CDR3 length equals 12 residues. Trimming cost V 1 base and J 7 bases, with 7 bases left between them. The sequence came from a woman under 30 with acute or convalescent COVID-19. Sequenced input: peripheral blood. The rearrangement uses TRBV12-3 or TRBV12-4 and TRBJ1-1; unclear D gene. CDR3 sequence: CASSLGRFEAFF. As DNA, the CDR3 is TGTGCCAGCAGTTTAGGGCGGTTTGAAGCTTTCTTT.